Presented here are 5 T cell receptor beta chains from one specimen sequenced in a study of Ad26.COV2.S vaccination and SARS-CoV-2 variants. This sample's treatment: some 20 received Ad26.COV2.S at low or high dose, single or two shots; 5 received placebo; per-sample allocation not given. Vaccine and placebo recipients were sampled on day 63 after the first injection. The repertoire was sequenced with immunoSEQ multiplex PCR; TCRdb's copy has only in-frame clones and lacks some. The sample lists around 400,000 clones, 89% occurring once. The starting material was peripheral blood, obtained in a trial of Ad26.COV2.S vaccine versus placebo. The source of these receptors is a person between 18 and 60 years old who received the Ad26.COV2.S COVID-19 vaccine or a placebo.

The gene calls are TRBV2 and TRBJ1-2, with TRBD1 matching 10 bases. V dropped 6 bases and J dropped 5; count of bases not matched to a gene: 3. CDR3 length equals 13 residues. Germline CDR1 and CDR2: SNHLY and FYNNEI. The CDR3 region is CASRRGQGYGYTF. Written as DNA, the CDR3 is TGTGCCAGCAGGAGGGGACAGGGGTATGGCTACACCTTC.

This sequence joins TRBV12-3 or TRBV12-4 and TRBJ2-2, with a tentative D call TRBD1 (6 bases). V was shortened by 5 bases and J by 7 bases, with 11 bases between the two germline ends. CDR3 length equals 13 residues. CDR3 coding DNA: TGTGCCAGCAGTCCGAACAGGGTCGGGGAGCTGTTTTTT. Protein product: CASSPNRVGELFF.

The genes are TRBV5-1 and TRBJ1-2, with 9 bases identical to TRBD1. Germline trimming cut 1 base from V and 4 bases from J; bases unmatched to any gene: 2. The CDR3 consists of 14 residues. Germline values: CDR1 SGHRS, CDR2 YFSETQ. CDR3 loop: CASSLTGGAYGYTF. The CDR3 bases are TGCGCCAGCAGCTTGACAGGGGGCGCCTATGGCTACACCTTC.

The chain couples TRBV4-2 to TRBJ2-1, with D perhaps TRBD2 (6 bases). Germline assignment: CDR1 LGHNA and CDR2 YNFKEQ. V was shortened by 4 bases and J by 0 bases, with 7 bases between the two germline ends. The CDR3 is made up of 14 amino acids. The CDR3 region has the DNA TGTGCCAGCAGCCGGGGGGTCTCCTACAATGAGCAGTTCTTC. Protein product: CASSRGVSYNEQFF.

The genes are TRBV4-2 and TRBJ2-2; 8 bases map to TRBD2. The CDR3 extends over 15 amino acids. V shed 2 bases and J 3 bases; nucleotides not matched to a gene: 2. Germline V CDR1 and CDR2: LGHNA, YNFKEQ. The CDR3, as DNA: TGTGCCAGCAGCCAAACTAGCGGATACACCGGGGAGCTGTTTTTT. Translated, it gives CASSQTSGYTGELFF.